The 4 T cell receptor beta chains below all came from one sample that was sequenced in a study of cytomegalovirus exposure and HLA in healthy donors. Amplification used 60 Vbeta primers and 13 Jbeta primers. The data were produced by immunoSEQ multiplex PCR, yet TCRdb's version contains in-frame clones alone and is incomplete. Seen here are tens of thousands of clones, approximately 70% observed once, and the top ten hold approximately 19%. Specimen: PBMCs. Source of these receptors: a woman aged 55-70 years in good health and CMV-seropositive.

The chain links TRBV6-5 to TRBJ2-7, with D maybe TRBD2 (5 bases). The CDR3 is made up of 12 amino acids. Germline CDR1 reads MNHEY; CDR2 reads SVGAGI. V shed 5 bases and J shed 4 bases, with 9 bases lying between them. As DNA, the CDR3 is TGTGCCAGCAGTGCCCGGGATTACGAGCAGTACTTC. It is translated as CASSARDYEQYF.

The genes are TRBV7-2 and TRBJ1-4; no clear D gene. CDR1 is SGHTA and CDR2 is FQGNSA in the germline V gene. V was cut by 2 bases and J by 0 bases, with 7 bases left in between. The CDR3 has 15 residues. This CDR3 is CASSLSRATNEKLFF. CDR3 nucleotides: TGTGCCAGCAGCTTAAGTCGGGCAACTAATGAAAAACTGTTTTTT.

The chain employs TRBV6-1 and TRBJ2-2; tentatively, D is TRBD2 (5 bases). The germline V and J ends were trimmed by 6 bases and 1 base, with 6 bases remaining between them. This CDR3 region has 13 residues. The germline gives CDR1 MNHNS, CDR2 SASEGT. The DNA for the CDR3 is TGTGCCAGCAGCCGGGGGAACACCGGGGAGCTGTTTTTT. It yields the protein CASSRGNTGELFF.

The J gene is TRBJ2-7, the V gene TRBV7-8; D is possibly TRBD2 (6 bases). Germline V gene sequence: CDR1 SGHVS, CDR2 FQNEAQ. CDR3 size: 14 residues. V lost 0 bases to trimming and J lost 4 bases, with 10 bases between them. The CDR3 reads CASSLAAGPYEQYF. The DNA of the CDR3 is TGTGCCAGCAGCTTAGCGGCGGGGCCTTACGAGCAGTACTTC. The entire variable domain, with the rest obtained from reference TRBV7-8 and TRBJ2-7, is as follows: GAGVSQSPRYKVAKRGQDVALRCDPISGHVSLFWYQQALGQGPEFLTYFQNEAQLDKSGLPSDRFFAERPEGSVSTLKIQRTQQEDSAVYLCASSLAAGPYEQYFGPGTRLTVT.